This T cell receptor (beta chain) was identified during a study of blood T cells in healthy people across ages. Study-wide points: Shifts in expanded clonotypes may have been confounded by donor CMV status, which was unknown.

Germline V gives CDR1 SNHLY, CDR2 FYNNEI. CDR3 length: 17 residues. The ends lost 4 bases at V and 6 bases at J; junction bases unmatched: 13. The authors extracted at least 5 micrograms of total RNA per sample. The sample holds a few counts of this clonotype. Its antigen remains unknown. For the second PCR, which ran for roughly 7 to 11 cycles, a sample-barcoded 5' primer and a J-beta primer mix were used. Each of the cDNA molecules was tagged by a template-switch adaptor with 12 random nucleotides. From the 5' RACE reads, TCRdb called clonotypes with MiXCR, one entry per CDR3 protein. The data hold around 1,900,000 distinct CDR3 sequences, with around 42% observed a single time.

The sequence derives from a human donor in good health. The J gene is TRBJ1-5, the V gene TRBV2, with 9 bases that match TRBD1. The sample taken for sequencing was blood. The chain's CDR3 is CASSVDRGTLTSQPQHF. DNA for the CDR3: TGTGCCAGCAGTGTGGACAGGGGAACACTTACGTCTCAGCCCCAGCATTTT.